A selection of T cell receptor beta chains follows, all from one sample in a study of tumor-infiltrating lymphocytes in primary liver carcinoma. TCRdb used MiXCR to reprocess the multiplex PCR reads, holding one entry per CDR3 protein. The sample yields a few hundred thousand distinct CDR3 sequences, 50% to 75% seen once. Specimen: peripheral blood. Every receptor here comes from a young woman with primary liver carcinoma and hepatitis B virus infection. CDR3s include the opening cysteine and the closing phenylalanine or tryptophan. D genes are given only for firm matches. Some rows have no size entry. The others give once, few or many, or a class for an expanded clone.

cdr3_nt: TGTGCCAGTGGGACTAGCGTTAGCACAGATACACAGTATTTT
cdr3_aa: CASGTSVSTDTQYF
j_call: TRBJ2-3
clone_size: NA
d_call: TRBD2
v_call: TRBV12-3/TRBV12-4

cdr3_nt: TGTGCCAGCAGTTACTTCCAAACTAGCTATTCCTACAATGAGCAGTTCTTC
cdr3_aa: CASSYFQTSYSYNEQFF
j_call: TRBJ2-1
clone_size: NA
d_call: NA
v_call: TRBV6-5

cdr3_nt: TGTGCCAGCAGGGACAGGGTGGACACTGAAGCTTTCTTT
cdr3_aa: CASRDRVDTEAFF
j_call: TRBJ1-1
clone_size: NA
d_call: TRBD1
v_call: TRBV25-1

cdr3_nt: TGCAGCGTTGAAGAGGTTTGTGGGACAGGGGAGCGTAGCGGGTCTTATGAGCAGTTCTTC
cdr3_aa: CSVEEVCGTGERSGSYEQFF
j_call: TRBJ2-1
clone_size: NA
d_call: TRBD1
v_call: TRBV29-1

cdr3_nt: TGTGCCAGCAGTTTCCCCGCTTACCCACCCCGCTACACCTTC
cdr3_aa: CASSFPAYPPRYTF
j_call: TRBJ1-2
clone_size: few
d_call: NA
v_call: TRBV28

cdr3_nt: TGTGCCAGCAGCTTGGAGCTCAACTCACCCCTCCACTTT
cdr3_aa: CASSLELNSPLHF
j_call: TRBJ1-6
clone_size: NA
d_call: NA
v_call: TRBV5-4

cdr3_nt: TGTGCCAGCTATAGAAGTAGCGGGAGGGATAGTGAGCAGTACTTC
cdr3_aa: CASYRSSGRDSEQYF
j_call: TRBJ2-5
clone_size: NA
d_call: TRBD2
v_call: TRBV6-2/TRBV6-3

cdr3_nt: TGTGCCTGGAGTGTACGGGGTTATCAGCCCCAGCATTTT
cdr3_aa: CAWSVRGYQPQHF
j_call: TRBJ1-5
clone_size: NA
d_call: NA
v_call: TRBV30

cdr3_nt: TGTGCCAGCAGTTTCACAGTCAACATTGAAGCTTTCTTT
cdr3_aa: CASSFTVNIEAFF
j_call: TRBJ1-1
clone_size: NA
d_call: NA
v_call: TRBV12-3/TRBV12-4

cdr3_nt: TGTGCCAGCAGCTACTTAGGCGCGGACATAACACCTTACGATGAGCAGTTCTTC
cdr3_aa: CASSYLGADITPYDEQFF
j_call: TRBJ2-1
clone_size: NA
d_call: NA
v_call: TRBV11-2

cdr3_nt: TGTGCCGGCAGCTTGTCTCAGACTGAAACTTTCTTT
cdr3_aa: CAGSLSQTETFF
j_call: TRBJ1-1
clone_size: NA
d_call: NA
v_call: TRBV11-2

cdr3_nt: TGTGCCAGCAGTTTAATGACGCGGTCCTACAATGAGCAGTTCTTC
cdr3_aa: CASSLMTRSYNEQFF
j_call: TRBJ2-1
clone_size: once
d_call: NA
v_call: TRBV12-3/TRBV12-4

cdr3_nt: TGCGCCAGCAGCCAAATATCGGGGCCGAACTACGAGCACTACTTC
cdr3_aa: CASSQISGPNYEHYF
j_call: TRBJ2-7
clone_size: NA
d_call: NA
v_call: TRBV4-3

cdr3_nt: TGTGCCAGCAGCTTAGAAGTAAGTCTCCCGGGGGAGCAGTTCTTC
cdr3_aa: CASSLEVSLPGEQFF
j_call: TRBJ2-1
clone_size: NA
d_call: NA
v_call: TRBV11-2

cdr3_nt: TGTGCCAGCAGTGAAGGACAGGGGGCATACAATGAGCAGTTCTTC
cdr3_aa: CASSEGQGAYNEQFF
j_call: TRBJ2-1
clone_size: few
d_call: TRBD1
v_call: TRBV6-1

cdr3_nt: TGTGCCAGCCCCGGGACTAGCGGTTACACCGGGGAGCTGTTTTTT
cdr3_aa: CASPGTSGYTGELFF
j_call: TRBJ2-2
clone_size: many
d_call: TRBD2
v_call: TRBV11-2

cdr3_nt: TGTGCCAGCAACTCGTTAGTCGGGGAGCTGTTTTTT
cdr3_aa: CASNSLVGELFF
j_call: TRBJ2-2
clone_size: NA
d_call: NA
v_call: TRBV7-9

cdr3_nt: TGTGCCTGGGAGATGCTCGGGAGACAGCCCTACGAGCAGTACTTC
cdr3_aa: CAWEMLGRQPYEQYF
j_call: TRBJ2-7
clone_size: NA
d_call: NA
v_call: TRBV30

cdr3_nt: TGTGCCAGCAGCCAAGATTTTAGGGGAGGGCCCGGGGGGACCCAGTACTTC
cdr3_aa: CASSQDFRGGPGGTQYF
j_call: TRBJ2-5
clone_size: NA
d_call: TRBD2
v_call: TRBV11-3

cdr3_nt: TGTGCCAGCAGTTACTCCTTGGGACTCTACTACGAGCAGTACTTC
cdr3_aa: CASSYSLGLYYEQYF
j_call: TRBJ2-7
clone_size: many
d_call: NA
v_call: TRBV6-2/TRBV6-3

cdr3_nt: TGTGCCAGCAGCGCCAACCGGGGCCTTAATGAAAAACTGTTTTTT
cdr3_aa: CASSANRGLNEKLFF
j_call: TRBJ1-4
clone_size: many
d_call: NA
v_call: TRBV5-4

cdr3_nt: TGTGCCAGCAGCGAGAGGGCGAGAGATACGCAGTATTTT
cdr3_aa: CASSERARDTQYF
j_call: TRBJ2-3
clone_size: NA
d_call: NA
v_call: TRBV14

cdr3_nt: TGCAGCGCTGCCGTATCCGAGATTCAGTACTTC
cdr3_aa: CSAAVSEIQYF
j_call: TRBJ2-4
clone_size: NA
d_call: NA
v_call: TRBV29-1

cdr3_nt: TGTGCCATCGGAAAAGAGACCCAGTACTTC
cdr3_aa: CAIGKETQYF
j_call: TRBJ2-5
clone_size: once
d_call: NA
v_call: TRBV10-3

cdr3_nt: TGTGTCAGCAGCTTCACCTTCGGGAGCAGGGAAAGGGGGGAGACCCAGTACTTC
cdr3_aa: CVSSFTFGSRERGETQYF
j_call: TRBJ2-5
clone_size: NA
d_call: NA
v_call: TRBV11-2

cdr3_nt: TGTGTCAACAGCTTAGATAGGGCCGAGCAGTACTTC
cdr3_aa: CVNSLDRAEQYF
j_call: TRBJ2-7
clone_size: NA
d_call: NA
v_call: TRBV11-2

cdr3_nt: TGTGCCAGCAGCCCCAGAGGACTAGGAGTCAATGAGCAGTTCTTC
cdr3_aa: CASSPRGLGVNEQFF
j_call: TRBJ2-1
clone_size: NA
d_call: TRBD2
v_call: TRBV7-2

cdr3_nt: TGCGCCAGCAGCCCCCGGGAGCCTGGGGCCAACGTCCTGACTTTC
cdr3_aa: CASSPREPGANVLTF
j_call: TRBJ2-6
clone_size: few
d_call: NA
v_call: TRBV5-1

cdr3_nt: TGTGCCAGTGGACCGCTTGAGGGGACCGGGGAGCTGTTTTTT
cdr3_aa: CASGPLEGTGELFF
j_call: TRBJ2-2
clone_size: many
d_call: NA
v_call: TRBV4-2

cdr3_nt: TGTACCAGCAGCTTAGGGGGTTATCGGGCTGAAGCTTTATTT
cdr3_aa: CTSSLGGYRAEALF
j_call: TRBJ1-1
clone_size: NA
d_call: NA
v_call: TRBV11-2

cdr3_nt: TGCGCCAGCAGCCGCCGTACCGGGACTAGCGACACAGATACGCAGTATTTT
cdr3_aa: CASSRRTGTSDTDTQYF
j_call: TRBJ2-3
clone_size: NA
d_call: TRBD2
v_call: TRBV4-3

cdr3_nt: TGTGCCAGCAGCCAATCCCGCACATGTACGCAGTATTTT
cdr3_aa: CASSQSRTCTQYF
j_call: TRBJ2-3
clone_size: NA
d_call: NA
v_call: TRBV11-2

cdr3_nt: TGCAGCGCCCTACCTAGGAATACTGAAGCTTTCTTT
cdr3_aa: CSALPRNTEAFF
j_call: TRBJ1-1
clone_size: NA
d_call: NA
v_call: TRBV29-1

cdr3_nt: TGTGCCAGCAGGTCCCGGGAGGGAGAGGATGATGAAAAACTGTTTTTT
cdr3_aa: CASRSREGEDDEKLFF
j_call: TRBJ1-4
clone_size: NA
d_call: NA
v_call: TRBV6-7

cdr3_nt: TGTGCCAGCAGCCCGGACTATACCCAAGAGACTCAGTACTTC
cdr3_aa: CASSPDYTQETQYF
j_call: TRBJ2-5
clone_size: few
d_call: NA
v_call: TRBV7-9

cdr3_nt: TGCAGCGTCGAGCAGGGCGGAGCTAACGCCGGGGAGCTGTTTTTT
cdr3_aa: CSVEQGGANAGELFF
j_call: TRBJ2-2
clone_size: NA
d_call: NA
v_call: TRBV29-1

cdr3_nt: TGTGCCAGCAGTATATCAGACCCGGGCAATGAGCAGTTCTTC
cdr3_aa: CASSISDPGNEQFF
j_call: TRBJ2-1
clone_size: NA
d_call: NA
v_call: TRBV12-3/TRBV12-4

cdr3_nt: TGTGCCAGCAGCTTCGGGCGGGAGGGAACAGATACGCAGTATTTT
cdr3_aa: CASSFGREGTDTQYF
j_call: TRBJ2-3
clone_size: many
d_call: TRBD2
v_call: TRBV11-3

cdr3_nt: TGCAGTGGTAGACGGGGCAGCAACCAAGAGACCCAGTACTTC
cdr3_aa: CSGRRGSNQETQYF
j_call: TRBJ2-5
clone_size: once
d_call: NA
v_call: TRBV29-1

cdr3_nt: TGTGCCAGCGGAGAATTAGCGGGAGGGAATGAGCAGTTCTTC
cdr3_aa: CASGELAGGNEQFF
j_call: TRBJ2-1
clone_size: few
d_call: TRBD2
v_call: TRBV6-2/TRBV6-3

cdr3_nt: TGCAGCGTATTAGCGGGAGGGCACACCGGGGAGCTGTTTTTT
cdr3_aa: CSVLAGGHTGELFF
j_call: TRBJ2-2
clone_size: many
d_call: TRBD2
v_call: TRBV29-1

cdr3_nt: TGTGCCAGCAGCTTGGGCAGCGGGCGCGAGCAGTACTTC
cdr3_aa: CASSLGSGREQYF
j_call: TRBJ2-7
clone_size: NA
d_call: NA
v_call: TRBV7-9

cdr3_nt: TGTGCCAGCAGTTTTGGGTGGGAGCTCTACAATGAGCAGTTCTTC
cdr3_aa: CASSFGWELYNEQFF
j_call: TRBJ2-1
clone_size: NA
d_call: NA
v_call: TRBV28

cdr3_nt: TGTGCCAGCAGCATCCAAAGCGATACGCAGTATTTT
cdr3_aa: CASSIQSDTQYF
j_call: TRBJ2-3
clone_size: NA
d_call: NA
v_call: TRBV9

cdr3_nt: TGCGCCAGCGGCAAAGTGCCTTCCGTGAATAACTATGGCTACACCTTC
cdr3_aa: CASGKVPSVNNYGYTF
j_call: TRBJ1-2
clone_size: NA
d_call: NA
v_call: TRBV4-1

cdr3_nt: TGTGCCAGTAGTGCCGGGACTCCTAGTAACAATGAGCAGTTCTTC
cdr3_aa: CASSAGTPSNNEQFF
j_call: TRBJ2-1
clone_size: NA
d_call: NA
v_call: TRBV12-3/TRBV12-4

cdr3_nt: NA
cdr3_aa: CPSSLNPSTVDYGCTF
j_call: TRBJ1-2
clone_size: once
d_call: NA
v_call: TRBV11-2

cdr3_nt: TGTGCCAGCAGTTACAAAGTGACCAATCAGCCCCAGCATTTT
cdr3_aa: CASSYKVTNQPQHF
j_call: TRBJ1-5
clone_size: many
d_call: NA
v_call: TRBV6-2/TRBV6-3